The 15 T cell receptor beta chains reported below all come from one sample, sequenced in a study of T-cell reconstitution after alpha-beta-depleted transplantation in children. The study, taken as a whole, reports: Reportedly, alpha-beta T cells present about two months post-transplant originated from several hundred expanded clones of graft origin.

These TCRs' antigens remain unknown. A TCRbeta library incorporating unique molecular identifiers was prepared. TCRdb processed the PCR reads anew with MiXCR; each CDR3 protein has one entry. Of 25,000 to 35,000 distinct CDR3 sequences listed, approximately 7% are singletons. Specimen: peripheral blood, collected 60 days after TCRalphabeta/CD19-depleted stem cell transplant. Receptor source: a child under two years old who had a stem cell transplant for acute myeloid leukemia, so the T cells may come from the graft donor.

This clonotype was recorded a few times. V usage is TRBV5-1 and J usage is TRBJ2-3, with D hard to call. This CDR3 spans 15 amino acids. Germline CDR1 and CDR2: SGHRS and YFSETQ. Trimming took 2 bases from V and 5 from J, leaving 15 bases between them. As DNA, the CDR3 is TGCGCCAGCAGCTTCGGACCGTCGAGAAAAGATACGCAGTATTTT. Encoded protein: CASSFGPSRKDTQYF.

This clonotype has a count of ten or more. The CDR3 region is CASSPIPGGFNEQYF. CDR3 bases: TGTGCCAGCAGTCCAATACCGGGGGGGTTCAACGAGCAGTACTTC. The chain couples TRBV6-5 to TRBJ2-7; 8 nucleotides match TRBD2. CDR1 is MNHEY and CDR2 is SVGAGI in the germline V gene. The length of the CDR3 is 15 residues. Germline trimming cut 5 bases from V and 5 bases from J; bases unmatched to any gene: 11.

This clonotype was counted many times. The CDR3 is CAIKGGSSSSGNTIYF. The CDR3 DNA reads as TGTGCCATCAAAGGGGGGTCCTCGAGCTCTGGAAACACCATATATTTT. The chain links TRBV10-3 to TRBJ1-3, with D possibly being TRBD1 (6 bases). The germline gives CDR1 ENHRY, CDR2 SYGVKD. CDR3 length: 16 residues. V shed 7 bases and J shed 0 bases, with 16 bases lying between them.

This clonotype was seen ten or more times. The V gene is TRBV20-1, the J gene TRBJ2-1; D is unresolved. The CDR3 is 14 residues long. The V end was cut by 4 bases, the J end by 5 bases, with 15 bases between. CDR1 and CDR2 from the germline V gene are DFQATT and SNEGSKA (reference sequence). This chain's CDR3 is CSAKLGTLNNEQFF. For the CDR3, the DNA is TGCAGTGCTAAATTGGGTACCCTAAACAATGAGCAGTTCTTC.

This clonotype occurred many times. The genes are TRBV20-1 and TRBJ2-1; D gene ambiguous. The CDR3 sequence is 14 residues long. Germline assignment: CDR1 DFQATT and CDR2 SNEGSKA (reference sequence). Trimming cost V 3 bases and J 2 bases, with 11 bases left between them. The CDR3 nucleotides are TGCAGTGCTAGCCCTCTCAATACCTACAATGAGCAGTTCTTC. Protein product: CSASPLNTYNEQFF.

This clonotype was recorded a few times. This sequence joins TRBV29-1 and TRBJ1-1; D is undetermined. V shed 4 bases and J shed 5 bases, with 11 bases lying between them. This CDR3 spans 12 amino acids. Germline values: CDR1 SQVTM, CDR2 ANQGSEA. DNA for the CDR3: TGCAGCGTTGTGCAGAGAGAAACTGAAGCTTTCTTT. Its translation is CSVVQRETEAFF.

This clonotype was seen ten or more times. The gene calls are TRBV7-6 and TRBJ1-1, with 8 bases matching TRBD1. The V segment lost 4 bases and the J segment 11 bases; nucleotides outside the gene matches: 9. Per the germline V gene, CDR1 is SGHVS and CDR2 is FNYEAQ. This CDR3 is built from 13 residues. This CDR3 is CASSSSGQGGAFF. The CDR3 nucleotides read TGTGCCAGCAGCTCAAGTGGACAGGGTGGGGCTTTCTTT. Based on the CDR3 plus reference TRBV7-6 and TRBJ1-1, the full variable domain is GAGVSQSPRYKVTKRGQDVALRCDPISGHVSLYWYRQALGQGPEFLTYFNYEAQQDKSGLPNDRFSAERPEGSISTLTIQRTEQRDSAMYRCASSSSGQGGAFFGQGTRLTVV.

This chain joins TRBV7-2 and TRBJ2-4; D possibly matches TRBD1 or TRBD2 (5 bases each). The V and J ends lost 5 bases and 6 bases respectively, with 14 bases between them. Germline loops: CDR1 SGHTA, CDR2 FQGNSA. This CDR3 is built from 14 residues. The chain's CDR3 is CASSLPGRANIQYF. The CDR3 nucleotides read TGTGCCAGCAGCCTACCGGGACGGGCAAACATTCAGTACTTC.

In its sample, this clonotype was seen many times. The chain couples TRBV7-8 to TRBJ2-7, with a possible D match to TRBD1 (6 bases). CDR3 length equals 13 residues. Deletions cut 7 bases from V and 6 bases from J, with 16 bases between. Germline V gives CDR1 SGHVS, CDR2 FQNEAQ. The CDR3 is CASTLVRGGEQYF. DNA for the CDR3: TGTGCCAGCACTCTAGTGAGAGGGGGCGAGCAGTACTTC.

This clonotype was recorded many times. The CDR3 nucleotides read TGTGCCAGCAGCTTTGAGGGACTGCAGCCCCAGCATTTT. Translation: CASSFEGLQPQHF. The chain has TRBV5-6 and TRBJ1-5; a weak D match, TRBD1 (5 bases). The CDR3 is made up of 13 amino acids. V was clipped by 2 bases and J by 7 bases, with 10 bases between them. Looked up from germline, CDR1 is SGHDT and CDR2 is YYEEEE.

This clonotype came up many times. The V and J genes are TRBV3-1 and TRBJ2-3; 7 positions match TRBD2. The CDR3 consists of 15 residues. The V gene end was trimmed by 0 bases and the J gene end by 3 bases; junction bases not matched to a gene: 3. Germline lookup yields CDR1 LGHDT and CDR2 YNNKEL (reference sequence). The CDR3 DNA follows: TGTGCCAGCAGCCAAGATTGGGGGGGAACAGATACGCAGTATTTT. Translation: CASSQDWGGTDTQYF.

The rearrangement joins TRBV5-1 to TRBJ2-6; 8 bases match TRBD2. Germline CDR1 and CDR2: SGHRS and YFSETQ. The J segment lost 1 base and the V segment lost 4 bases, leaving 4 bases of the junction unmatched. CDR3 length equals 16 residues. CDR3 DNA sequence: TGCGCCAGCAGCCGGGGGGGCAGTTCTGGGGCCAACGTCCTGACTTTC. This sequence encodes CASSRGGSSGANVLTF. Full variable domain (remainder filled in from reference TRBV5-1 and TRBJ2-6): KAGVTQTPRYLIKTRGQQVTLSCSPISGHRSVSWYQQTPGQGLQFLFEYFSETQRNKGNFPGRFSGRQFSNSRSEMNVSTLELGDSALYLCASSRGGSSGANVLTFGAGSRLTVL.

This clonotype was recorded at least ten times. The chain is built from TRBV6-5 and TRBJ2-5; 7 nucleotides align to TRBD1. The CDR3 has 15 amino acids. J gave up 1 base and V 6 bases, and 8 bases lay outside the gene matches. Looked up from germline, CDR1 is MNHEY and CDR2 is SVGAGI. CDR3: CASRPRGSGQETQYF. CDR3 bases: TGTGCCAGCAGACCCAGGGGGAGCGGCCAAGAGACCCAGTACTTC.

This clonotype has ten or more counts. CDR3 DNA sequence: TGCAGCGTGGGCTCAGGGGGCGCTTCCTACGAGCAGTACTTC. Translated: CSVGSGGASYEQYF. The chain recombines TRBV29-1 with TRBJ2-7, with TRBD1 matching 8 bases. V was clipped by 6 bases and J by 1 base; unmatched bases: 8. The CDR3 length is 14 residues. Germline loops: CDR1 SQVTM, CDR2 ANQGSEA.

This clonotype was detected many times. The CDR3 loop is CSARALSGSRNEQFF. The CDR3 nucleotides are TGCAGTGCTAGAGCCCTAAGCGGGAGTAGGAATGAGCAGTTCTTC. The chain joins TRBV20-1 to TRBJ2-1, with 8 bases lining up with TRBD2. The CDR3 loop spans 15 amino acids. V gave up 1 base and J gave up 7 bases; unmatched junction bases: 9. Germline CDR1 DFQATT, CDR2 SNEGSKA (reference sequence).